The source of this T cell receptor beta chain is a study of chemoradiotherapy in HPV16-positive cancers. Study in general: Two HPV16-positive patients' cells yielded candidate HPV-specific clones and common motifs.

Of note for this clone: Its specificity is not known.

The CDR3 runs 14 residues. The V segment lost 1 base and the J segment 15 bases; nucleotides outside the gene matches: 11. The germline gives CDR1 SGHTA, CDR2 FQGNSA. Findings and caveats of the study: Functional assays defining HPV-specific T cells used only a couple of HPV16-positive patients. Candidate HPV-specific clones and E7-related TCR motifs grew in tumor during treatment.

Profiled with immunoSEQ multiplex PCR; TCRdb holds only in-frame clones, not every one. The table has about 760 clones, 80% to 90% seen once. Samples were taken several times over chemoradiotherapy. The chain links TRBV7-2 to TRBJ2-1, with 8 bases matching TRBD2. This receptor was obtained from a human donor with HPV-associated anogenital cancer. Specimen: tumor tissue, collected from a patient who underwent chemoradiotherapy. The CDR3 DNA reads TGTGCCAGCAGCTTAGATGGTGCGGGAGGCATCCTGTTCTTC. Translated, it gives CASSLDGAGGILFF.